The rows below give T cell receptor beta chains drawn from one sample of a study of patients and donors after allogeneic stem cell transplantation. Each CDR3 protein gets one entry after TCRdb re-called the RT-PCR reads with MiXCR. Here the sample spans approximately 200,000 distinct CDR3 sequences, about 37% being singletons. The material sequenced was blood, either unsorted or a sorted T cell fraction (not recorded which). The origin of the receptors is a human donor who was either an allogeneic HSCT recipient or a stem cell or donor lymphocyte infusion donor (not recorded which). It is not recorded whose cells these are; they may come from a transplant donor. Both conserved end residues are part of each CDR3. D genes are given only for firm matches. The size of a clone is reported for some rows only, either as once, few or many, or as a class for expanded clones.

D gene	V gene	clone size	J gene	CDR3 protein	CDR3 DNA
.	TRBV5-1	.	TRBJ2-7	CASSLNRRGSYEQYF	TGCGCCAGCAGCTTGAACCGGCGGGGCTCCTACGAGCAGTACTTC
.	TRBV19	.	TRBJ1-5	CASSHGQPQHF	TGTGCCAGTAGTCACGGTCAGCCCCAGCATTTT
.	TRBV15	.	TRBJ2-1	CATSDGYNEQFF	TGTGCCACCAGCGACGGCTACAATGAGCAGTTCTTC
.	TRBV12-3/TRBV12-4	few	TRBJ1-3	CASSRDGSSGNTIYF	TGTGCCAGCAGTCGGGACGGAAGCTCTGGAAACACCATATATTTT
TRBD1	TRBV2	once	TRBJ1-2	CASLRDRGTYGYTF	TGTGCCAGCCTCCGGGACAGGGGGACTTATGGCTACACCTTC
TRBD1	TRBV5-1	.	TRBJ2-1	CASSKNRGYEQFF	TGCGCCAGCAGTAAGAACAGGGGCTATGAGCAGTTCTTC
TRBD1	TRBV20-1	.	TRBJ1-1	CSAGNRGLNTEAFF	TGCAGTGCTGGAAACAGGGGCCTGAACACTGAAGCTTTCTTT
.	TRBV6-4	.	TRBJ2-3	CASSDGGSTDTQYF	TGTGCCAGCAGTGATGGGGGTAGCACAGATACGCAGTATTTT
.	TRBV20-1	.	TRBJ1-5	CSASNTKSNQPQHF	TGCAGTGCTAGTAACACAAAAAGCAATCAGCCCCAGCATTTT
.	TRBV2	few	TRBJ2-5	CASSEGGLAETQYF	TGTGCCAGCAGTGAAGGGGGATTAGCAGAGACCCAGTACTTC
.	TRBV12-3/TRBV12-4	few	TRBJ1-2	CASSLGGGLYGYTF	TGTGCCAGCAGCCTAGGGGGAGGACTGTACGGCTACACCTTC
.	TRBV12-3/TRBV12-4	few	TRBJ2-3	CASSSQGQGTDTQYF	TGTGCCAGCAGTTCCCAGGGTCAGGGCACAGATACGCAGTATTTT
.	TRBV12-3/TRBV12-4	once	TRBJ1-6	CASSWGLGSPLHF	TGTGCCAGCAGTTGGGGACTTGGCTCACCCCTCCACTTT
TRBD1	TRBV10-3	.	TRBJ2-3	CAISWGTGGSEFTDTQYF	TGTGCCATCAGTTGGGGGACAGGGGGCTCTGAGTTCACAGATACGCAGTATTTT
.	TRBV4-1	.	TRBJ2-1	CASSQAEQGNYNEQFF	TGCGCCAGCAGCCAAGCGGAACAGGGAAACTACAATGAGCAGTTCTTC
.	TRBV10-1	.	TRBJ2-4	CASSDGQLKNIQYF	TGCGCCAGCAGTGATGGCCAGTTAAAAAACATTCAGTACTTC
.	TRBV12-3/TRBV12-4	many	TRBJ1-3	CASTPTGSSGNTIYF	TGTGCCAGCACCCCCACGGGATCTTCTGGAAACACCATATATTTT
.	TRBV20-1	few	TRBJ1-4	CSATGPNEKLFF	TGCAGTGCTACGGGGCCTAATGAAAAACTGTTTTTT
.	TRBV5-1	few	TRBJ1-1	CASSRFDTEAFF	TGCGCCAGCAGCCGATTCGACACTGAAGCTTTCTTT
.	TRBV3-1	few	TRBJ1-5	CASSSREDGPQHF	TGTGCCAGCAGCTCAAGAGAAGATGGGCCCCAGCATTTT
.	TRBV29-1	.	TRBJ1-5	CSVLDASSTPDQPQHF	TGCAGCGTTCTAGACGCTTCCTCTACCCCTGATCAGCCCCAGCATTTT
TRBD1	TRBV18	few	TRBJ1-2	CASSPTGDLYGYTF	TGTGCCAGCTCACCGACAGGGGATTTATATGGCTACACCTTC
.	TRBV21-1	few	TRBJ1-5	CASSKEQKHGFSNQPQHF	TGTGCCAGCAGCAAAGAACAGAAGCACGGGTTTAGCAATCAGCCCCAGCATTTT
TRBD1	TRBV25-1	.	TRBJ1-1	CATSGTGGKAFF	TGTGCCACCTCGGGGACAGGGGGCAAAGCTTTCTTT
TRBD1	TRBV5-1	.	TRBJ1-6	CASSLGTGESPLHF	TGCGCCAGCAGCTTGGGGACAGGAGAATCACCCCTCCACTTT
TRBD1	TRBV14	.	TRBJ1-1	CASSQFTGATEAFF	TGTGCCAGCAGCCAGTTCACAGGGGCCACTGAAGCTTTCTTT
TRBD2	TRBV10-3	medium-sized	TRBJ2-7	CAISESAASGGYEQYF	TGTGCCATCAGTGAGTCGGCGGCTAGCGGGGGCTACGAGCAGTACTTC
TRBD1	TRBV5-5	.	TRBJ1-1	CASSLGTLGTGNTEAFF	TGTGCCAGCAGCTTGGGGACCCTCGGGACAGGGAACACTGAAGCTTTCTTT
.	TRBV20-1	.	TRBJ2-1	CSARAGRVSYNEQFF	TGCAGTGCTAGAGCGGGCAGGGTATCTTACAATGAGCAGTTCTTC
.	TRBV28	.	TRBJ1-2	CASTPGSYYGYTF	TGTGCCAGCACCCCGGGGTCTTACTATGGCTACACCTTC
.	TRBV5-5	.	TRBJ1-5	CASSLISDQPQHF	TGTGCCAGCAGCTTAATCTCCGACCAGCCCCAGCATTTT
.	TRBV27	few	TRBJ2-1	CASSLRVGGSYNEQFF	TGTGCCAGCAGTTTGCGAGTCGGGGGATCCTACAATGAGCAGTTCTTC
TRBD2	TRBV3-1	few	TRBJ2-5	CASSQGVSGGGETQYF	TGTGCCAGCAGCCAAGGAGTCAGCGGGGGCGGTGAGACCCAGTACTTC
.	TRBV2	.	TRBJ1-1	CASIPRRRENTEAFF	TGTGCCAGCATCCCCCGCCGCAGAGAGAACACTGAAGCTTTCTTT
.	TRBV28	.	TRBJ2-3	CASSSVSPTDTQYF	TGTGCCAGCAGTTCCGTGAGTCCCACAGATACGCAGTATTTT
.	TRBV12-3/TRBV12-4	.	TRBJ1-1	CASTVRGAMNTEAFF	TGTGCCAGCACGGTCCGGGGCGCCATGAACACTGAAGCTTTCTTT
.	TRBV20-1	few	TRBJ1-6	CSAWPENSPLHF	TGCAGTGCTTGGCCGGAAAATTCACCCCTCCACTTT
.	TRBV4-2	few	TRBJ1-3	CASSPGLFSGNTIYF	TGTGCCAGCAGCCCGGGCCTCTTCTCTGGAAACACCATATATTTT
TRBD1	TRBV5-1	.	TRBJ1-1	CASSFGQGASVNTEAFF	TGCGCCAGCAGCTTCGGACAGGGGGCGAGTGTGAACACTGAAGCTTTCTTT
.	TRBV12-3/TRBV12-4	.	TRBJ1-2	CASLPNRANYGYTF	TGTGCCAGCCTTCCCAACCGGGCTAACTATGGCTACACCTTC
TRBD1	TRBV5-1	few	TRBJ1-1	CASSLPGQREAFF	TGCGCCAGCAGCTTACCGGGACAGAGGGAAGCTTTCTTT
.	TRBV20-1	many	TRBJ1-2	CSASDSRSYGYTF	TGCAGTGCTAGTGACAGTAGGAGCTATGGCTACACCTTC
.	TRBV6-6	.	TRBJ2-6	CASSYTSQPLFSGANVLTF	TGTGCCAGCAGTTACACGTCGCAGCCGCTATTCTCTGGGGCCAACGTCCTGACTTTC
.	TRBV5-1	few	TRBJ1-6	CASSFEGSGSPLHF	TGCGCCAGCAGCTTCGAGGGTAGCGGTTCACCCCTCCACTTT
.	TRBV20-1	few	TRBJ1-1	CSAAEVWTNTEAFF	TGCAGTGCAGCGGAGGTTTGGACGAACACTGAAGCTTTCTTT
.	TRBV30	.	TRBJ1-1	CAWTVTKNTEAFF	TGTGCCTGGACGGTAACTAAGAACACTGAAGCTTTCTTT
.	TRBV5-1	.	TRBJ2-7	CASSLGGLAPYEQYF	TGCGCCAGCAGCTTGGGAGGACTGGCCCCCTACGAGCAGTACTTC
.	TRBV12-3/TRBV12-4	few	TRBJ1-3	CASSIGGNTIYF	TGTGCCAGCAGCATAGGGGGAAACACCATATATTTT
.	TRBV9	.	TRBJ2-7	CASSVERGGNEQYF	TGTGCCAGCAGCGTAGAACGAGGGGGTAACGAGCAGTACTTC
.	TRBV5-1	many	TRBJ1-1	CASSPDGNTEAFF	TGTGCCAGCAGCCCGGACGGGAACACTGAAGCTTTCTTT
TRBD2	TRBV28	.	TRBJ2-3	CASSPPFSGTRTHTDTQYF	TGTGCCAGCAGTCCGCCTTTTAGCGGGACCCGTACTCACACAGATACGCAGTATTTT
.	TRBV3-1	few	TRBJ1-1	CASSQTIPGHREAFF	TGTGCCAGCAGCCAAACCATACCGGGACACCGCGAAGCTTTCTTT
TRBD1	TRBV7-2	.	TRBJ1-5	CASSVGTANQPQHF	TGTGCCAGCAGCGTCGGGACAGCGAATCAGCCCCAGCATTTT
.	TRBV6-4	.	TRBJ1-1	CARSWQGRWTEAFF	TGTGCCAGGAGCTGGCAGGGAAGGTGGACTGAAGCTTTCTTT
.	TRBV27	.	TRBJ2-6	CASSLWTGANVLTF	TGTGCCAGCAGTTTATGGACTGGGGCCAACGTCCTGACTTTC